The clone carrying this TCR beta chain has just one count. Its antigen is unidentified. Germline CDR1 MNHEY, CDR2 SVGEGT. V was pared by 10 bases and J by 5 bases, with 17 bases between. The CDR3 contains 13 residues. The data are from a study of T cells in Graves' hyperthyroidism and ophthalmopathy. The study, taken as a whole, reports: The blood repertoire included most of the expanded thyroid clonotypes above 0.001.

TCR beta CDR3 region amplification was performed from RNA transcripts. HTBI primers were the set used in a first-round RT-PCR of the TCR CDR3. Using its own MiXCR run on the multiplex PCR reads, TCRdb lists one record per CDR3 protein. The sample has 350,000 to 400,000 distinct CDR3 sequences; about a fifth are singletons. Orbital computed tomography and thyroid ultrasound, together with serum TRAb and thyroxine and clinical symptoms, were used for diagnoses. The sequenced sample was blood. This TCR was sampled from a man between 18 and 29 years old with Graves' ophthalmopathy. V and J are TRBV6-2 or TRBV6-3 and TRBJ1-1; possibly TRBD1 for D (6 bases). This chain's CDR3 is CAISGTRGTEAFF. The DNA for the CDR3 is TGTGCCATCAGCGGGACACGGGGAACTGAAGCTTTCTTT.